The next 16 T cell receptor beta chains were all read from a single sample in a study of blood T cells in healthy people across ages. For the second PCR, which ran for about 6 to 11 cycles, a sample-barcoded 5' primer and a J-beta primer mix were used. TCRdb independently ran MiXCR on the 5' RACE reads; one entry per CDR3 protein. The data hold 1.6 million or so distinct CDR3 sequences, with 30% to 40% observed a single time. Sequenced material: blood. The receptors originated from a woman younger than 45 in good health.

A note on this clonotype: A junction end diverges from the germline sequence, so it may reflect a read error. The chain carries TRBV5-1 and TRBJ2-2; TRBD2 agrees at 9 bases. This CDR3 spans 14 amino acids. CDR1 is SGHRS and CDR2 is YFSETQ in the germline V gene. The CDR3 here is CASGSGGNTGERFF. CDR3 DNA: TGCGCCAGCGGAAGCGGGGGGAACACCGGGGAGCGGTTTTTT.

This chain uses TRBV11-2 with TRBJ2-1, with a tentative D call TRBD2 (7 bases). V dropped 5 bases and J dropped 3 bases, with 17 bases sitting between them. This CDR3 has 16 amino acids. The V gene's germline CDR1 is SGHAT and CDR2 FQNNGV. This CDR3 is CASSPLGGGRYNEQFF. The CDR3 DNA sequence: TGTGCCAGCAGCCCCCTTGGGGGGGGCCGCTACAATGAGCAGTTCTTC.

The chain links TRBV2 to TRBJ2-5; 7 positions match TRBD1. The V gene end was trimmed by 6 bases and the J gene end by 4 bases; junction bases not matched to a gene: 5. Germline CDR1 is SNHLY and CDR2 is FYNNEI. CDR3 length equals 13 residues. The CDR3 is CASRRQGPETQYF. The CDR3 nucleotides are TGTGCCAGCAGGAGACAGGGCCCAGAGACCCAGTACTTC. The whole variable domain, remainder taken from reference TRBV2 and TRBJ2-5, is EPEVTQTPSHQVTQMGQEVILRCVPISNHLYFYWYRQILGQKVEFLVSFYNNEISEKSEIFDDQFSVERPDGSNFTLKIRSTKLEDSAMYFCASRRQGPETQYFGPGTRLLVL.

The CDR3: CASSVTGGEQYF. Here the CDR3 DNA reads TGTGCCAGCAGCGTAACGGGTGGGGAGCAGTACTTC. This chain links TRBV9 with TRBJ2-7, with D unresolved. Germline V gives CDR1 SGDLS, CDR2 YYNGEE. Between the trimmed V and J ends, which lost 1 base and 7 bases, there was a span of 9 bases. The CDR3 is 12 amino acids.

The sample holds a few counts of this clonotype. CDR3 amino acids: CASSLALAGGPISYNEQFF. The CDR3 region has the DNA TGTGCCAGCAGCTTAGCCCTAGCGGGGGGACCTATATCATACAATGAGCAGTTCTTC. This chain connects TRBV7-8 to TRBJ2-1, with TRBD2 matching over 11 bases. Germline lookup yields CDR1 SGHVS and CDR2 FQNEAQ. The CDR3 has 19 amino acids. Trimming cost V 0 bases and J 4 bases; bases outside gene matches: 11.

J is TRBJ2-7 and V is TRBV2, with D unclear. The CDR3 runs 12 residues. Germline assignment: CDR1 SNHLY and CDR2 FYNNEI. The V gene lost 4 bases and the J gene lost 6 bases, with 10 bases spanning the gap. The CDR3 DNA sequence: TGTGCCAGCAGTGCAGGACCCGGCGAGCAGTACTTC. It yields the protein CASSAGPGEQYF.

This clonotype was counted at least ten times. This chain links TRBV20-1 with TRBJ2-3; D ambiguous. Germline V gene data show CDR1 as DFQATT and CDR2 as SNEGSKA (reference sequence). This CDR3 region has 11 residues. V dropped 4 bases and J dropped 5 bases, with 7 bases sitting between them. This chain's CDR3 is CSAMVGDTQYF. The CDR3 bases are TGCAGTGCTATGGTCGGAGATACGCAGTATTTT.

This clonotype was found a few times. One end of the junction fails to match germline, which may point to a read error. V usage is TRBV3-1 and J usage is TRBJ1-5; a possible D gene is TRBD1 (5 bases). Germline V gene sequence: CDR1 LGHDT, CDR2 YNNKEL (reference sequence). This CDR3 contains 16 residues. The CDR3: CVSSQDGTVSNQPQHF. The CDR3 DNA is TGTGTCAGCAGCCAAGATGGGACGGTTAGCAATCAGCCCCAGCATTTT.

The rearrangement uses TRBV5-1 and TRBJ2-1; 9 bases fit TRBD2. The CDR3 covers 15 residues. V lost 2 bases and J lost 7; bases outside the gene matches: 7. The germline V gene has CDR1 SGHRS and CDR2 YFSETQ. As DNA, the CDR3 is TGCGCCAGCAGCTTAGAGCGGGGGGCAACGAATGAGCAGTTCTTC. Translation gives CASSLERGATNEQFF.

On this clonotype itself: The junction shows a germline mismatch at one end, possibly a read error. This CDR3 is CACSFSGTTEAFF. The DNA for the CDR3 is TGTGCCTGCAGCTTTTCGGGGACCACTGAAGCTTTCTTT. This chain links TRBV5-5 with TRBJ1-1, with D tentatively TRBD1 (5 bases). The CDR3 runs to 13 residues. CDR1 is SGHKS, CDR2 YYEKEE, per germline (reference sequence).

The table lists this clonotype with many counts. The rearrangement joins TRBV18 to TRBJ1-1, with 9 bases identical to TRBD1. This CDR3 comprises 14 residues. Germline V gene lookup returns CDR1 KGHSH and CDR2 LQKENI. The junction had 2 bases not matched to a gene; V was cut back by 3 bases and J by 3 bases. CDR3 DNA sequence: TGTGCCAGCTCACCCCGGGACAGGGACACTGAAGCTTTCTTT. Encoded protein: CASSPRDRDTEAFF.

Only a few counts were recorded for this clonotype. J is TRBJ2-1 and V is TRBV5-1; 7 bases fit TRBD2. Losses at the gene ends were 1 base for V and 8 bases for J; bases not matched to a gene: 9. CDR1 is SGHRS, CDR2 YFSETQ, per germline. This CDR3 has 15 residues. The CDR3 here is CASSLRGGRGHEQFF. DNA for the CDR3: TGCGCCAGCAGCTTGCGTGGCGGGAGAGGGCATGAGCAGTTCTTC.

This clonotype was counted only a few times. This chain connects TRBV10-1 to TRBJ2-3, with D possibly matching TRBD2 (6 bases). The CDR3 contains 16 residues. Trimming removed 0 bases at V and 5 bases at J, with 15 bases between. Per germline, CDR1 WNHNN and CDR2 SYGVQD (reference sequence). The CDR3 coding sequence is TGCGCCAGCAGTGAGTCGAAGGGCGGGAATATAGATACGCAGTATTTT. It yields the protein CASSESKGGNIDTQYF.

The V gene is TRBV5-1, the J gene TRBJ2-6; D might be TRBD1 or TRBD2, each matching 6 bases. V shed 4 bases and J shed 4 bases, with 15 bases lying between them. Germline V gives CDR1 SGHRS, CDR2 YFSETQ. This CDR3 is built from 16 residues. CDR3 in DNA: TGCGCCAGCAGCCAGCCCCCGGGGGCCGGGGCCAACGTCCTGACTTTC. Its protein is CASSQPPGAGANVLTF. Using reference TRBV5-1 and TRBJ2-6 for the parts outside the CDR3, the full variable domain is KAGVTQTPRYLIKTRGQQVTLSCSPISGHRSVSWYQQTPGQGLQFLFEYFSETQRNKGNFPGRFSGRQFSNSRSEMNVSTLELGDSALYLCASSQPPGAGANVLTFGAGSRLTVL.

This chain uses TRBV21-1 with TRBJ2-1; the DNA was not used to check the table's D call, TRBD2. TRBV21-1 represents a pseudogene. This CDR3 contains 13 residues. Here the CDR3 DNA reads TGTGCCAGGGGGGCTAGCGGGATCGAAGAGCAGTTCTTC. It translates to CARGASGIEEQFF.

This chain uses TRBV7-6 with TRBJ2-3; D is ambiguous. The V end lost 5 bases, the J end lost 3 bases, and 9 bases lay between the germline ends. Germline V gives CDR1 SGHVS, CDR2 FNYEAQ. There are 13 residues in the CDR3. CDR3 coding DNA: TGTGCCAGCAGCCCTCCCTGGACAGATACGCAGTATTTT. It specifies CASSPPWTDTQYF.